This is a list of T cell receptor beta chains from one sample in a study of T-cell memory formation after mild COVID-19. From the 5' RACE reads, TCRdb called clonotypes with MiXCR, one entry per CDR3 protein. The table includes some 150,000 distinct CDR3 sequences, about 25% detected once. The specimen sequenced was PBMCs or a T cell subset sorted from them (not recorded which). The source of these receptors is an adult woman who had mild COVID-19 (a few samples of this study predate the infection). Cell type and time point are not known. Both conserved end residues are part of each CDR3.

J gene,V gene,CDR3 protein
TRBJ2-2,TRBV6-4,CDSSDAGTRSTGELFF
TRBJ2-6,TRBV12-5,CASGLVQAFDRSGANVLTF
TRBJ2-2,TRBV7-3,CASSSPTGRTGATYPNTGELFF
TRBJ2-7,TRBV6-2/TRBV6-3,CASSSGLSSYEQYF
TRBJ2-5,TRBV20-1,CSARFLAGGETQYF
TRBJ1-1,TRBV12-3/TRBV12-4,CASSLEVLREAFF
TRBJ1-4,TRBV6-5,CASSYSMRQSNEKLFF
TRBJ1-2,TRBV4-1,CASSQEKGYGYTF
TRBJ1-2,TRBV29-1,CSVVLDGYTF
TRBJ2-2,TRBV7-7,CASSGWTGELFF
TRBJ2-3,TRBV7-6,CASSPQGESIDTQYF
TRBJ1-3,TRBV6-5,CASTNRAGTVQFGNTIYF
TRBJ2-7,TRBV7-2,CASILDPGATYEQYF
TRBJ2-5,TRBV7-6,CASSSTSGREQETQYF
TRBJ2-1,TRBV20-1,CSARYGYNEQFF
TRBJ2-2,TRBV12-3/TRBV12-4,CASAYLAAGAGELFF
TRBJ1-1,TRBV6-2/TRBV6-3,CASSLYRGTEAFF
TRBJ2-1,TRBV7-9,CASSVDKEWFF
TRBJ2-3,TRBV5-1,CASSLWGTSVADTQYF
TRBJ1-2,TRBV2,CASTTGSRGYTF
TRBJ1-2,TRBV27,CASMGGNGYTF
TRBJ1-1,TRBV5-4,CASSLLPNTEAFF
TRBJ2-3,TRBV7-9,CASSHGTGRSTDTQYF
TRBJ1-5,TRBV6-5,CASRQGSGRPQHF
TRBJ2-5,TRBV11-2,CASSFGRRRQETKYF
TRBJ1-1,TRBV6-5,CASSSTAGLYTEAFF
TRBJ2-7,TRBV28,CASSPGMSYEQYF
TRBJ2-1,TRBV24-1,CATRPRTSVYNEQFF
TRBJ2-2,TRBV15,CATSRDRVSVNTGELFF
TRBJ1-2,TRBV5-6,CASSFPRVPHYGYTF
TRBJ2-7,TRBV4-2,CASSLLSGTRLGEQYF
TRBJ1-1,TRBV25-1,CASSESLTGITEAFF
TRBJ2-7,TRBV7-9,CASSFQKDYEQYF
TRBJ2-5,TRBV24-1,CATSETGSETQYF
TRBJ2-6,TRBV4-1,CASSQDRGPGANVLTF